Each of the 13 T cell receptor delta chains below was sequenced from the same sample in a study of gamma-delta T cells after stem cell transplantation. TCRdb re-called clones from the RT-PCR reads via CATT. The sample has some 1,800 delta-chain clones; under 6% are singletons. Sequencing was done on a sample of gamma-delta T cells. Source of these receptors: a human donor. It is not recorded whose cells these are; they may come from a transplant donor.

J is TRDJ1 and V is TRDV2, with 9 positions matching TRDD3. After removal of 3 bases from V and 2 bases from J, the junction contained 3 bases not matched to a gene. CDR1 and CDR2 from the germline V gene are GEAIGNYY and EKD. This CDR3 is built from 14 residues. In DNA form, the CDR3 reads TGTGCCTGTGACTCTCTGGGGGATACCGATAAACTCATCTTT. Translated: CACDSLGDTDKLIF.

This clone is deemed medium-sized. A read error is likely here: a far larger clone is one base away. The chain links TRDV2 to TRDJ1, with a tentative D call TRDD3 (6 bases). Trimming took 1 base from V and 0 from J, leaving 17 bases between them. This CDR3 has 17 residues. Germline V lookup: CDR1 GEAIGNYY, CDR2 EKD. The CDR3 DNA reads TGTGCCTGTGACACTGTCGGGAGATACGCGGACACCGATAAACTCATCTTT. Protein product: CACDTVGRYADTDKLIF.

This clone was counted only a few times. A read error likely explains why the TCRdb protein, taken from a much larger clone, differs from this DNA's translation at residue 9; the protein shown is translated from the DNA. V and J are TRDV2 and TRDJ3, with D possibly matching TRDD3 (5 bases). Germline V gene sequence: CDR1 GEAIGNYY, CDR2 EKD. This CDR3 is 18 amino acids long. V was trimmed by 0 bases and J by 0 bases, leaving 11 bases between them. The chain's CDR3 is CACDTGGMHSWDTRQMFF. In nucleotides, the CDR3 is TGTGCCTGTGACACCGGAGGGATGCACTCCTGGGACACCCGACAGATGTTTTTC.

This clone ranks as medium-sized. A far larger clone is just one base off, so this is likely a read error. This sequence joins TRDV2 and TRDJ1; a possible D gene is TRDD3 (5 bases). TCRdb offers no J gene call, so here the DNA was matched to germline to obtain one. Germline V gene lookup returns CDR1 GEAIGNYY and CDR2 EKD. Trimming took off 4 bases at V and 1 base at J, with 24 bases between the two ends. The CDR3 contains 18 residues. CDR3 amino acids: CACEPRTNTGISTDKLIF. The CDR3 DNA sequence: TGTGCCTGTGAGCCTAGGACCAATACAGGGATCAGCACCGATAAACTCATCTTT.

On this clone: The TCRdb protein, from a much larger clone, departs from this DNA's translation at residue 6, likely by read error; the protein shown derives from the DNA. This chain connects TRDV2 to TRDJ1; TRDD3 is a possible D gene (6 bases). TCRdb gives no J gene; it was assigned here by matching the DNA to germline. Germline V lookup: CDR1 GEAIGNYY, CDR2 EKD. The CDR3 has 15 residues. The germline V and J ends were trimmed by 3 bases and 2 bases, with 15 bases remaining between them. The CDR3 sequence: CACDPRGGETDKLIF. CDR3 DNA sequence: TGTGCCTGTGACCCACGGGGGGGAGAAACCGATAAACTCATCTTT.

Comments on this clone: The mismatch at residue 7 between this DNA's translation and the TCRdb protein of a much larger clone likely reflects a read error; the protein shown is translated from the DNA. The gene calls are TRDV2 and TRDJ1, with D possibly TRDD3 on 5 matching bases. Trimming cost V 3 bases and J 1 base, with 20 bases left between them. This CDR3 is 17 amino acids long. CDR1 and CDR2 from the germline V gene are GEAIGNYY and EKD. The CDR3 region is CACDGLEDNKATDKLIF. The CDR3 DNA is TGTGCCTGTGACGGTCTGGAGGATAATAAGGCCACCGATAAACTCATCTTT.

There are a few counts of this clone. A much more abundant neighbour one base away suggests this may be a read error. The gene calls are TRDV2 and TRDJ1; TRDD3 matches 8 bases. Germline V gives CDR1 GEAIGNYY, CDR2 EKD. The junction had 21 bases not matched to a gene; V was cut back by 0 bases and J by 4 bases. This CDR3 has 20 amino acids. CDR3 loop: CACDTVHTGYVGSVGDKLIF. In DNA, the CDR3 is TGTGCCTGTGACACCGTACATACGGGATACGTCGGCTCGGTTGGCGATAAACTCATCTTT.

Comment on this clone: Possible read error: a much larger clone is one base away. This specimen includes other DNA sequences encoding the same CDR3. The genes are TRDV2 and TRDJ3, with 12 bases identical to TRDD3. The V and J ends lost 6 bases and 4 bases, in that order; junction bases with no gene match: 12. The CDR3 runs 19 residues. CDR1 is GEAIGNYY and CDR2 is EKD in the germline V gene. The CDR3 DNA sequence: TGTGCCTGTACTAGACTGGGGGATACAAGCAGGTGGGACACCCGACAGATGTTTTTC. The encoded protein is CACTRLGDTSRWDTRQMFF.

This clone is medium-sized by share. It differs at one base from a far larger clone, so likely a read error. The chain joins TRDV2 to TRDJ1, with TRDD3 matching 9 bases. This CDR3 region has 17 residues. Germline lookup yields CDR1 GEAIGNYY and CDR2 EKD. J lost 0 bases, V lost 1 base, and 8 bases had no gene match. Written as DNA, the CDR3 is TGTGCCTGTGACACTGTCGGGGGATACACGGACACCGATAAACTCATCTTT. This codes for CACDTVGGYTDTDKLIF.

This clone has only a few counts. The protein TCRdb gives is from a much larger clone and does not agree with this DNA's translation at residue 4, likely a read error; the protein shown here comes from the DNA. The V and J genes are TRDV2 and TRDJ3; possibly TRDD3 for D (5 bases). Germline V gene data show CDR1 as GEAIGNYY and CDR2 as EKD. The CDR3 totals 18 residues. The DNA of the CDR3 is TGTGCCTGTGGCACCGGAGGGATGTACTCCTGGGACACCCGACAGATGTTTTTC. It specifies CACGTGGMYSWDTRQMFF.

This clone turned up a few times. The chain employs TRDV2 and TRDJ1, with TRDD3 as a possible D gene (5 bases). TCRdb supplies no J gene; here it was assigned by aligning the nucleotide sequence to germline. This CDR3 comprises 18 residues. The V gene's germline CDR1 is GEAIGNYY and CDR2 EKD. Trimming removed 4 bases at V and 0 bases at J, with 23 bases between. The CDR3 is CACDTMGTAKKDTDKLIF. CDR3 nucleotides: TGTGCCTGTGATACAATGGGGACCGCCAAAAAGGACACCGATAAACTCATCTTT.

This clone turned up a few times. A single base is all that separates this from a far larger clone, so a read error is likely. The CDR3 spells CACDPLGGPLQYTDKLIF. As DNA, the CDR3 is TGTGCCTGTGACCCGCTAGGGGGACCCCTCCAGTACACCGATAAACTCATCTTT. The gene calls are TRDV2 and TRDJ1, with D perhaps TRDD3 (6 bases). The CDR3 covers 18 residues. Germline values: CDR1 GEAIGNYY, CDR2 EKD. Between the trimmed V and J ends, which lost 3 bases and 0 bases, there was a span of 22 bases.

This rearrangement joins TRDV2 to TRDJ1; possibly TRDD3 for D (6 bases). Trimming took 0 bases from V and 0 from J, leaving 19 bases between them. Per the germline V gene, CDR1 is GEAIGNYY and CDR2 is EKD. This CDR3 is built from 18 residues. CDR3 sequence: CACDTVAKRLGYTDKLIF. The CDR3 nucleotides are TGTGCCTGTGACACCGTAGCTAAGAGACTGGGTTACACCGATAAACTCATCTTT.